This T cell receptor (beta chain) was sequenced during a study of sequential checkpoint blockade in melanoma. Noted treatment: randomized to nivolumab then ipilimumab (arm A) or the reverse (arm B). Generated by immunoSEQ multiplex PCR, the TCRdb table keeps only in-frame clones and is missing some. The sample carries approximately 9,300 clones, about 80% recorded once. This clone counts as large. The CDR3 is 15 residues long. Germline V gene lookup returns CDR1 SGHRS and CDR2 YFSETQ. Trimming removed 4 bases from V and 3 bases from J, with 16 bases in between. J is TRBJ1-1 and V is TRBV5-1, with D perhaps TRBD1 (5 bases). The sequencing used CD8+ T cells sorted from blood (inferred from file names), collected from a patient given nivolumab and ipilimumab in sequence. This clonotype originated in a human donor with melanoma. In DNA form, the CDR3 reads TGCGCCAGCAGCCTGGGAGAATGGGGGGACACTGAAGCTTTCTTT. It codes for CASSLGEWGDTEAFF.